This T cell receptor (beta chain) appears in the sequencing data of a study of T cell repertoires in cytomegalovirus infection. General observations from the study: Cumulative public TCR beta family frequency identified carriers of CMV plus the relevant HLA.

The table lists this clonotype with a few counts. The antigen remains unidentified. The CDR3 runs 15 residues. Germline V gene sequence: CDR1 MGHDK, CDR2 SYGVNS. The V end was cut by 0 bases, the J end by 0 bases, with 8 bases between. In TCRdb, the reads were re-called with MiXCR into one record per CDR3 protein. The table has tens of thousands of distinct CDR3 sequences, roughly 40% seen once; the top ten hold just over 90%. The sample was CD8+ T cells from cultured PBMCs, taken from culture after CMV antigen stimulation. The clonotype originates from a human donor in good health (CMV status not recorded). Some clones in this sample may be carry-over from other donors' samples. The rearrangement links TRBV25-1 to TRBJ1-1; D unclear. DNA of the CDR3: TGTGCCAGCAGTGAATACAGTTTAATGAACACTGAAGCTTTCTTT. This translates into CASSEYSLMNTEAFF.